This T cell receptor (beta chain) stems from a study of OX40 agonist ivuxolimab in advanced cancers. General study points: Clonal expansion from baseline to week 6 occurred in both CD4+ and CD8+ T cells.

About this clone: Its target is not known.

Patients had blood sampled at baseline and again on cycle 4 day 1 and cycle 7 day 1. CDR1 is SGHNT and CDR2 is YENEEA in the germline V gene. V was pared by 5 bases and J by 3 bases, with 13 bases of the junction left unmatched. This CDR3 has 16 amino acids. Measured with immunoSEQ multiplex PCR; TCRdb has only the in-frame clones, and not every one. The sample includes some 66,000 clones, about three quarters of them seen just once. The V call is TRBV11-3, the J call TRBJ2-7, with 7 bases aligning to TRBD1. Sample: CD4+ or CD8+ T cells sorted from blood, taken in a trial of the OX40 agonist ivuxolimab. The sequence was collected from an adult with an advanced solid tumor such as melanoma, head and neck, liver or kidney cancer. The CDR3 loop reads CASSPSDWTGSYEQYF. The CDR3 DNA follows: TGTGCCAGCAGCCCATCTGATTGGACAGGAAGCTACGAGCAGTACTTC.